The entry that follows covers one TCR beta chain sequence. The data belong to a study of T cell changes during pregnancy in multiple sclerosis. Germline assignment: CDR1 MNHEY and CDR2 SMNVEV (reference sequence). V was shortened by 6 bases and J by 9 bases, with 14 bases between the two germline ends. This CDR3 contains 12 residues. Sequenced by immunoSEQ multiplex PCR; TCRdb stores in-frame clones only, minus some. The data hold 25,000 to 35,000 clones, with roughly 90% observed a single time. This specimen consisted of CD8+ T cells from peripheral blood mononuclear cells, obtained in the first trimester of pregnancy. The chain recombines TRBV27 with TRBJ1-1, with D perhaps matching TRBD1 (6 bases). This TCR was recovered from a female donor with multiple sclerosis, enrolled in a pregnancy study. The CDR3 loop reads CASSIKGQQAFF. The DNA of the CDR3 is TGTGCCAGCAGCATCAAAGGACAGCAAGCTTTCTTT.